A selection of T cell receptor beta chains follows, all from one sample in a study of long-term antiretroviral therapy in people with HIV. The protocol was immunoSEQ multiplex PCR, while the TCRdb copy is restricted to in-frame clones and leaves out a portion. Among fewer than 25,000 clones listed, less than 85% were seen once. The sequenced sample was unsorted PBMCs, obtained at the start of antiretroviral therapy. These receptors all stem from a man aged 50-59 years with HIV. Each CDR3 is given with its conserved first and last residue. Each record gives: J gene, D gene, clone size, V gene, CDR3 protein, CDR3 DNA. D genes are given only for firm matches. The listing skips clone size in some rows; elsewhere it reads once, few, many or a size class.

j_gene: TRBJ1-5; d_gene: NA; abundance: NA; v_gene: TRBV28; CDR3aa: CASRPGNRVSNQPQHF; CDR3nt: TGTGCCAGCAGGCCTGGAAACAGGGTGAGCAATCAGCCCCAGCATTTT
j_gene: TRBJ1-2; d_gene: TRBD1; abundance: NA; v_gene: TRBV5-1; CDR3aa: CASSLGGDSRTGPYGYTF; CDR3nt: TGCGCCAGCAGCCTTGGGGGGGACAGCCGAACCGGACCTTATGGCTACACCTTC
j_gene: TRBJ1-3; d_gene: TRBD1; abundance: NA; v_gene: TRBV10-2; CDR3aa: CASSNRQGGNTIYF; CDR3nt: TGCGCCAGCAGTAACCGACAGGGTGGAAACACCATATATTTT
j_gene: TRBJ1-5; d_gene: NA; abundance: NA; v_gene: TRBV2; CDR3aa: CASSEAGASNQPQHF; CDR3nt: TGTGCCAGCAGTGAAGCGGGGGCTAGCAATCAGCCCCAGCATTTT
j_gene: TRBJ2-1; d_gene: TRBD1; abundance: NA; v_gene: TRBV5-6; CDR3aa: CASSPTLAGGSYNEQFF; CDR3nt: TGTGCCAGCAGTCCCACTTTGGCAGGGGGATCCTACAATGAGCAGTTCTTC
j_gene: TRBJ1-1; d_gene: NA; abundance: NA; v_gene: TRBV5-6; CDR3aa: CASSLADWRVTEAFF; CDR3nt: TGTGCCAGCAGCTTGGCCGACTGGAGAGTCACTGAAGCTTTCTTT
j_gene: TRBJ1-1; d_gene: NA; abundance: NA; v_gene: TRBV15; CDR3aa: CATSTRTSRNTEAFF; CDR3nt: TGTGCCACCAGCACCCGGACGTCCCGAAACACTGAAGCTTTCTTT
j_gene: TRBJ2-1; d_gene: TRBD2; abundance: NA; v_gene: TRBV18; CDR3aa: CASSIYHGGENEQFF; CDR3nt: TGTGCCAGCTCGATTTACCACGGGGGGGAGAATGAGCAGTTCTTC
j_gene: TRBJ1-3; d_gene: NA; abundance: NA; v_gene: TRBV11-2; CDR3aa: CASSAMSGNTIYF; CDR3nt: TGTGCCAGCAGCGCTATGAGCGGAAACACCATATATTTT
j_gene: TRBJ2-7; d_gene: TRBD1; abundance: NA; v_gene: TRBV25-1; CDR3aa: CASSETGDPYEQYF; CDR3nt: TGTGCCAGCAGTGAAACAGGGGACCCCTACGAGCAGTACTTC
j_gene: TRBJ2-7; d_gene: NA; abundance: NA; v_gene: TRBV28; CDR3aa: CASRSGLSTYEQYF; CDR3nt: TGTGCCAGCAGATCCGGACTCTCTACCTACGAGCAGTACTTC
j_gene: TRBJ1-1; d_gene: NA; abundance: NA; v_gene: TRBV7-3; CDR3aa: CASSLLSNTEAFF; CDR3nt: TGTGCCAGCAGCTTACTATCGAACACTGAAGCTTTCTTT
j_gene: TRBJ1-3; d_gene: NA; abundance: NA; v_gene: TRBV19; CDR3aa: CASSIRDNSGNTIYF; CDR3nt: TGTGCCAGTAGTATCCGGGACAACTCTGGAAACACCATATATTTT
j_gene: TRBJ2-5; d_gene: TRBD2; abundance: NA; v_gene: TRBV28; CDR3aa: CASSSRGRVETQYF; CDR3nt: TGTGCCAGCAGTTCGCGCGGGAGGGTTGAGACCCAGTACTTC
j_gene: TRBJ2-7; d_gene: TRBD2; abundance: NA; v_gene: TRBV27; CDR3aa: CASFGLAGTHYEQYF; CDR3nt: TGTGCCAGCTTTGGACTAGCGGGCACACACTACGAGCAGTACTTC
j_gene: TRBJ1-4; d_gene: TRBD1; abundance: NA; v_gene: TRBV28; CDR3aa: CASRVGQFNEKLFF; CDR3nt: TGTGCCAGCAGGGTGGGACAGTTTAATGAAAAACTGTTTTTT
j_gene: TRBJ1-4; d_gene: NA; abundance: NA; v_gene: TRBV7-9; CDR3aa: CASSYRGGGHNEKLFF; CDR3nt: TGTGCCAGCAGCTACAGAGGGGGGGGGCATAATGAAAAACTGTTTTTT
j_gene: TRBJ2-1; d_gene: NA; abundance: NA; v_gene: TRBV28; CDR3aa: CASSLSGPSLDEQFF; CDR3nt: TGTGCCAGCAGTCTAAGCGGCCCCTCTTTGGATGAGCAGTTCTTC
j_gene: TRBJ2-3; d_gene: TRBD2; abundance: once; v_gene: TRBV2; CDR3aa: CASSRAYGGDTQYF; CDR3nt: TGTGCCAGCAGTAGGGCCTACGGGGGGGATACGCAGTATTTT
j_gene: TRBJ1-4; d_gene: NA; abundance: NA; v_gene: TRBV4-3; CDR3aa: CASSQDGLGGRNEKLFF; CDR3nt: TGCGCCAGCAGCCAAGACGGTCTGGGGGGCAGGAATGAAAAACTGTTTTTT
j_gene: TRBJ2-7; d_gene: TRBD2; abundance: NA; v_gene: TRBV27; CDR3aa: CASSALAGGWVVQQYF; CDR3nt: TGTGCCAGCAGCGCACTAGCGGGAGGGTGGGTTGTTCAGCAGTACTTC
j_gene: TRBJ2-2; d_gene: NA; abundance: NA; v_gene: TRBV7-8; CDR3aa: CASSLGAGSSGELFF; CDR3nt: TGTGCCAGCAGCTTAGGTGCGGGAAGTAGCGGGGAGCTGTTTTTT
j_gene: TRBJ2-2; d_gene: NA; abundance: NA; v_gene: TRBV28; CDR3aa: CASSWADTGELFF; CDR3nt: TGTGCCAGCAGCTGGGCGGACACCGGGGAGCTGTTTTTT
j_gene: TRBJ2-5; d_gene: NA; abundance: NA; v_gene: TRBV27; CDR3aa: CASSLNSQETQYF; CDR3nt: TGTGCCAGCAGTTTGAACTCCCAAGAGACCCAGTACTTC
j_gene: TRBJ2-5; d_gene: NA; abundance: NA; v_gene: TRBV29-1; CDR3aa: CSVWLPNRQETQYF; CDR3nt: TGCAGCGTTTGGCTTCCTAACCGCCAAGAGACCCAGTACTTC
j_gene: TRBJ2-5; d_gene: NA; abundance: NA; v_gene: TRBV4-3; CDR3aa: CASSPRLGWQETQYF; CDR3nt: TGCGCCAGCAGCCCTAGACTAGGATGGCAAGAGACCCAGTACTTC
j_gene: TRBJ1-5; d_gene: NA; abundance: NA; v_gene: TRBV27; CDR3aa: CASSLVGGQPQHF; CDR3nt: TGTGCCAGCAGTTTAGTAGGAGGTCAGCCCCAGCATTTT
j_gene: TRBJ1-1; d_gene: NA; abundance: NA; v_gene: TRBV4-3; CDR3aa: CASSQDVVAGANTEAFF; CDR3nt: TGCGCCAGCAGCCAAGACGTCGTGGCCGGAGCGAACACTGAAGCTTTCTTT
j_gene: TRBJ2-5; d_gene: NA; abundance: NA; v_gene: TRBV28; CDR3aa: CASSLEQGGQETQYF; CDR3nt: TGTGCCAGCAGTTTAGAACAGGGGGGGCAAGAGACCCAGTACTTC
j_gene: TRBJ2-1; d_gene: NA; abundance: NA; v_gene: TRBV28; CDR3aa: CASSAPSSYNEQFF; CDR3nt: TGTGCCAGCAGCGCACCGAGCTCCTACAATGAGCAGTTCTTC
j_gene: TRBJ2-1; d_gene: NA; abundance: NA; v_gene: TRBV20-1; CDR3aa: CSASVSNEQFF; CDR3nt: TGCAGTGCTAGTGTTTCTAATGAGCAGTTCTTC
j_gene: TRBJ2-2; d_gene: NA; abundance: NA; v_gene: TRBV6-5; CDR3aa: CASRAAADPGELFF; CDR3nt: TGTGCCAGCCGAGCGGCGGCAGACCCCGGGGAGCTGTTTTTT
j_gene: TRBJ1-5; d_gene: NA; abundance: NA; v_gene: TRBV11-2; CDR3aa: CASSPGPSNQPQHF; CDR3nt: TGTGCCAGCAGCCCGGGACCTAGCAATCAGCCCCAGCATTTT
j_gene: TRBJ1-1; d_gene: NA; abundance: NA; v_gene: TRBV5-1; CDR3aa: CASSLGQGGTEAFF; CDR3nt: TGCGCCAGCAGCTTGGGGCAGGGCGGCACTGAAGCTTTCTTT
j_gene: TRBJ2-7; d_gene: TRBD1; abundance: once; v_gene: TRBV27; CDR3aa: CASSSGIDRGYEQYF; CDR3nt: TGTGCCAGCAGTTCCGGGATCGACAGGGGCTACGAGCAGTACTTC
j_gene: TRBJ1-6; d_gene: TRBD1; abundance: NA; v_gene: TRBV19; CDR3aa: CASSISGQGRYSPLHF; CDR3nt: TGTGCCAGTAGTATATCGGGACAGGGGCGGTATTCACCCCTCCACTTT
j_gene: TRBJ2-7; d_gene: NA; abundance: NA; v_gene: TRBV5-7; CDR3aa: CASRRRRRNRSPYEQYF; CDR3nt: TGTGCCAGCAGGAGGCGGCGGCGCAACAGGAGTCCGTACGAGCAGTACTTC
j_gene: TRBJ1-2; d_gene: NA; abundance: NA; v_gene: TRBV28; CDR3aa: CASSTQSLGSRSTGSNYGYTF; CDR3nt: TGTGCCAGCAGTACCCAGTCCCTAGGCTCCCGCTCGACAGGTTCTAACTATGGCTACACCTTC
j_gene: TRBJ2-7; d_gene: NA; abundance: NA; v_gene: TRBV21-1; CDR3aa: CASSKGRVKEQYF; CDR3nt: TGTGCCAGCAGCAAAGGTAGGGTTAAGGAGCAGTACTTC
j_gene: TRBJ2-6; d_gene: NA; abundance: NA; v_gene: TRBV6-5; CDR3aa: CASSYYSTLGANVLTF; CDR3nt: TGTGCCAGCAGTTACTACAGCACCCTTGGGGCCAACGTCCTGACTTTC
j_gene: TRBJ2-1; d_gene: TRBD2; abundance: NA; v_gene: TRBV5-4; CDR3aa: CASSLSGGSQEQFF; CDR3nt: TGTGCCAGCAGCTTGTCTGGCGGGAGCCAAGAGCAGTTCTTC
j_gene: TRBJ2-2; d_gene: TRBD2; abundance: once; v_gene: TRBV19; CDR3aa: CASSIRVAGGYITGELFF; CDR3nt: TGTGCCAGTAGTATAAGGGTAGCGGGGGGATATATCACCGGGGAGCTGTTTTTT
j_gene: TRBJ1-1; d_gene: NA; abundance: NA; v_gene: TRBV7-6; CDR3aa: CASSLMPGSNTEAFF; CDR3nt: TGTGCCAGCAGCTTAATGCCGGGGTCGAACACTGAAGCTTTCTTT
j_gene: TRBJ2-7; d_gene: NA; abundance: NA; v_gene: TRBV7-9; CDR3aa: CASSLEGNLQQYF; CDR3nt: TGTGCCAGCAGCTTAGAGGGCAACTTACAGCAGTACTTC
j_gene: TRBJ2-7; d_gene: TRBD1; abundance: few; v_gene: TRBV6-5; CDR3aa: CASSRGQGDNEQYF; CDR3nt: TGTGCCAGCAGTAGGGGACAGGGGGATAACGAGCAGTACTTC
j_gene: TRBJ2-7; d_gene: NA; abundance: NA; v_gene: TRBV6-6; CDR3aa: CASRRGHYEQYF; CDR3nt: TGTGCCAGCAGACGTGGACACTACGAGCAGTACTTC
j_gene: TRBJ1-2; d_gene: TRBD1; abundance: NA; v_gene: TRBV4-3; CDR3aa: CASSQDQGQGAGYGYTF; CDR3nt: TGCGCCAGCAGCCAAGACCAGGGACAGGGGGCAGGTTATGGCTACACCTTC
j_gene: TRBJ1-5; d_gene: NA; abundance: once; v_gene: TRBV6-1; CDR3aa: CASSEQQGQVSQPQHF; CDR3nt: TGTGCCAGCAGTGAACAACAGGGACAAGTATCTCAGCCCCAGCATTTT
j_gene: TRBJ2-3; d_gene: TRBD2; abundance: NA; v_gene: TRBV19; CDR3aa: CASTRRGAPDTQYF; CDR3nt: TGTGCCAGTACTAGGCGGGGGGCCCCCGATACGCAGTATTTT
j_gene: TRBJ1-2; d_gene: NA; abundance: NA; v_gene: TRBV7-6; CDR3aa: CASSRDPTYGYTF; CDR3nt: TGTGCCAGCAGCCGAGATCCGACTTATGGCTACACCTTC
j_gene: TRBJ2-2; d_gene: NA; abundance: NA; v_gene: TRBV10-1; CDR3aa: CASSFDPSGNTGELFF; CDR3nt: TGCGCCAGCAGTTTTGACCCATCCGGGAACACCGGGGAGCTGTTTTTT
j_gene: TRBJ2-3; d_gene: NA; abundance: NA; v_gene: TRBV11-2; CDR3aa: CASSSQRGAEITDTQYF; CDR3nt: TGTGCCAGCAGCTCCCAAAGGGGAGCGGAGATCACAGATACGCAGTATTTT
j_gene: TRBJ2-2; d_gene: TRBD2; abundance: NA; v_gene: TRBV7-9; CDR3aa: CASSRLAGELFF; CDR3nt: TGTGCCAGCAGCAGACTAGCTGGGGAGCTGTTTTTT